What follows describes a single TCR beta chain. Data came from immunoSEQ multiplex PCR; TCRdb stores just in-frame clones and leaves some out. The sample contains 120,000 to 150,000 clones, roughly 90% of which appear only once. The sample is drawn from a study of cytomegalovirus exposure and HLA in healthy donors. Sequences were obtained from PBMCs. This receptor was taken from a man younger than 30 in good health and CMV-seropositive.

This CDR3 is CSVEARDREVGAFF. DNA for the CDR3: TGCAGCGTTGAAGCACGGGATCGGGAGGTTGGGGCTTTCTTT. This rearrangement joins TRBV29-1 to TRBJ1-1; no clear D. CDR1 and CDR2 from the germline V gene are SQVTM and ANQGSEA. The CDR3 has 14 amino acids. V lost 1 base and J lost 11, with 20 bases in between.